This T cell receptor beta chain was identified in a study of blood T cell repertoires in COVID-19 (dated by TCRdb to 2020 to 2021). About the study as a whole: The collaborator samples originated in the United States, Italy and Spain and spanned the acute and convalescent phases of COVID-19. Deeply sampled blood TCRbeta repertoires from subjects exposed to, actively infected with, or recovered from COVID-19 were included in the dataset. A freely available public database, intended as a resource for researchers studying the immune response to SARS-CoV-2, is where the repertoires were released. The material from the prospective study consisted of cDNA or gDNA derived from T cells, B-cell-depleted T cells, or PBMCs. Samples were obtained from the ongoing ImmuneRACE study (first 160 participants) and from over 1,000 subjects provided by 6 global collaborators. Where available, HLA class I and class II types were obtained from metadata supplied by the sample provider rather than from assay-based typing. A de-identified subject ID, COVID-19 status, age in years and sex were almost always included in the sample metadata. Paper-wide results and their limitations: The quantity of clinical and demographic metadata differed by source and by participant and was supplied without curation.

Comments on this clone: This receptor's antigen is unknown. No per-base quality is available; no much larger clone lies one base away.

There are 17 amino acids in the CDR3, from cysteine to phenylalanine inclusive. Only CDR3 DNA remains: 51 bases, in frame from the first base. The germline V gene supplies CDR1 MDHEN and CDR2 SYDVKM. V drops 5 bases and J drops 9 bases, leaving 26 bases in between. TCRbeta CDR3 regions were amplified from genomic DNA by means of the immunoSEQ Assay, a bias-controlled multiplex PCR. As for the authors' bioinformatics: The number of nucleated cells in each sample was estimated from the amplification of reference gene primers within the assay. Sequence reads were collapsed and filtered to measure the absolute abundance of every unique TCRbeta CDR3 rearrangement. For each sample, productive Simpson clonality was calculated as the square root of Simpson's diversity index across productive rearrangements. TCRdb stores this immuneACCESS table with in-frame sequences only. Part of the clones is absent; in the studies checked, under half of the shortfall reflects unresolved V genes, and no reason is known for the rest. The V and J calls and clone size are taken from that table; D and trimming were inferred from the DNA. This sample gives 95,000 to 150,000 clones in total; 80% to 85% of them show up just once. The ten largest clones capture approximately 3.9% of the sample.

In the prospective study, participants were about 18 to 100 years old, resided in fewer than 25 geographic areas of the United States, and were enrolled through a virtual design. In the prospective study, participants were assigned to cohorts based on the clinical history participants reported in a screening survey and a study questionnaire. Recovered participants in ImmuneRACE Cohort 3 were defined as having two consecutive negative NP/OP PCR tests, clearance from a healthcare professional, or resolution of symptoms. In the prospective study, mobile phlebotomists collected whole blood, serum and a nasopharyngeal or oropharyngeal swab from each participant. Over a roughly 2-month period, participants in the prospective study had the option of providing additional blood draws and questionnaires. Before DNA extraction, prospective study blood samples were shipped either frozen or at room temperature.

Sequenced input: PBMCs or T cells enriched from blood (not recorded which). The clonotype comes from a woman in her 30s who had recovered from COVID-19. This chain is built from TRBV28 and TRBJ1-5, with no confidently assigned D gene. The CDR3 protein: CASSPRFYRRPPPPQHF. The bases read TGTGCCAGCAGTCCCAGGTTCTATCGTAGACCCCCTCCGCCCCAGCATTTT.